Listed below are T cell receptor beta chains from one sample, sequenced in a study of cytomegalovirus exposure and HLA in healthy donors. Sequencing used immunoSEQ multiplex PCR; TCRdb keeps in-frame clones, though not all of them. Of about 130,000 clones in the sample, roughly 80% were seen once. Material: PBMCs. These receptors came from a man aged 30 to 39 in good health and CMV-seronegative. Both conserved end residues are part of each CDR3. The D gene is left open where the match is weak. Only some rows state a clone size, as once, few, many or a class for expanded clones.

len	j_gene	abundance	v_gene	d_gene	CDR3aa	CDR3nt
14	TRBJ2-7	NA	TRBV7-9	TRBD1	CASCKGQLDYEQYF	TGTGCCAGCTGCAAGGGACAGCTGGATTACGAGCAGTACTTC
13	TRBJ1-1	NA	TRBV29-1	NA	CSVMTRFNTEAFF	TGCAGCGTAATGACACGATTTAACACTGAAGCTTTCTTT
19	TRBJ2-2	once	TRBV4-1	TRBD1	CASSQELGTGRVYTGELFF	TGCGCCAGCAGCCAAGAATTGGGGACAGGGAGGGTGTACACCGGGGAGCTGTTTTTT
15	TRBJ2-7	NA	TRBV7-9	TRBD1	CASSPLGTESYEQYF	TGTGCCAGCAGCCCCCTAGGGACAGAATCCTACGAGCAGTACTTC
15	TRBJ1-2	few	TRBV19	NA	CASSVGGTQPYGYTF	TGTGCCAGTAGTGTGGGAGGGACACAACCGTATGGCTACACCTTC
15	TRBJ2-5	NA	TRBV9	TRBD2	CASSVLGGSQETQYF	TGTGCCAGCAGCGTTCTGGGCGGGAGTCAAGAGACCCAGTACTTC
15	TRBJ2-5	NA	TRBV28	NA	CASSFEKAGGETQYF	TGTGCCAGCAGTTTTGAGAAAGCGGGTGGAGAGACCCAGTACTTC
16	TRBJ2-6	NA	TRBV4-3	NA	CASSQDHRAGANVLTF	TGCGCCAGCAGCCAAGATCACAGGGCTGGGGCCAACGTCCTGACTTTC
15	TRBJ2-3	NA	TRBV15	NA	CATSREAGSTDTQYF	TGTGCCACCAGCAGAGAGGCGGGAAGCACAGATACGCAGTATTTT
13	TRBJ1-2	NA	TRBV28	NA	CASTLAGDYGYTF	TGTGCCAGCACCCTAGCGGGTGACTATGGCTACACCTTC
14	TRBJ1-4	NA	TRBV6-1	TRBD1	CASSGGQGSEKLFF	TGTGCCAGCAGTGGAGGACAGGGCAGTGAAAAACTGTTTTTT
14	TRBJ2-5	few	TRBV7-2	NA	CASSLVWQQETQYF	TGTGCCAGCAGCTTAGTATGGCAGCAAGAGACCCAGTACTTC
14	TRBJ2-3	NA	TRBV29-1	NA	CSVRNRSATDTQYF	TGCAGCGTGAGAAACCGTAGCGCCACAGATACGCAGTATTTT
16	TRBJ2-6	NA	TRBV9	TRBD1	CASSGQGQTGANVLTF	TGTGCCAGCAGTGGACAGGGGCAAACTGGGGCCAACGTCCTGACTTTC
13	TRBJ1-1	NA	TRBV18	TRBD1	CASDRQGNTEAFF	TGTGCCAGCGATAGACAGGGGAACACTGAAGCTTTCTTT
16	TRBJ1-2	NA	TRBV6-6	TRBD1	CASSRQDRGNNYGYTF	TGTGCCAGCAGCCGTCAGGACAGGGGGAATAACTATGGCTACACCTTC
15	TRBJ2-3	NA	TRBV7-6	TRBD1	CASSLAGQGTDTQYF	TGTGCCAGCAGCTTAGCTGGACAGGGCACAGATACGCAGTATTTT
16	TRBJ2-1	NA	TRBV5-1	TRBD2	CASSVPGGSSYNEQFF	TGCGCCAGCAGCGTCCCCGGGGGGAGCTCCTACAATGAGCAGTTCTTC
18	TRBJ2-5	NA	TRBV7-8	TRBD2	CASSLALWGGDLEETQYF	TGTGCCAGCAGCTTAGCGCTTTGGGGGGGAGACTTGGAAGAGACCCAGTACTTC
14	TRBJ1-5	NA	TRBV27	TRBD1	CASRMTGADQPQHF	TGTGCCAGCAGGATGACAGGGGCCGATCAGCCCCAGCATTTT
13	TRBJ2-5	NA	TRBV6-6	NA	CASKGQPVGTQYF	TGTGCCAGCAAAGGACAGCCGGTTGGGACCCAGTACTTC
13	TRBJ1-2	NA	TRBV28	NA	CASRPPGANGYTF	TGTGCCAGCAGGCCGCCAGGGGCAAATGGCTACACCTTC
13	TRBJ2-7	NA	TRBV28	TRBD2	CASSPGTTYEQYF	TGTGCCAGCAGTCCCGGGACTACCTACGAGCAGTACTTC
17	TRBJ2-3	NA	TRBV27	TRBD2	CASSSPGTSFSTDTQYF	TGTGCCAGCAGTTCCCCCGGGACTAGCTTCAGCACAGATACGCAGTATTTT
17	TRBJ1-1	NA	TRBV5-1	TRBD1	CASSWAPIGQGATEAFF	TGCGCCAGCAGCTGGGCCCCCATAGGACAGGGCGCCACTGAAGCTTTCTTT